This T cell receptor beta chain was captured by sequencing in a study of T cell responses to AZD1222 COVID-19 vaccine. Whole-study results and caveats: A mostly white British donor set with more females was recruited, and clonal diversity was possibly underestimated. After two AZD1222 doses, spike-specific TCR breadth and depth rose versus day 0.

As concerns this clone: Antigen: not known.

TCRdb's copy holds only in-frame clones and misses some; the assay was immunoSEQ multiplex PCR. The table shows over 150,000 clones, with 80% to 90% occurring only once. Second-dose recipients at about 4 or about 12 weeks were treated as one pooled group. The CDR3 totals 16 residues. Unmatched junction bases numbered 10, after V lost 3 bases and J lost 7 bases. Germline V CDR1 and CDR2: SGHRS, YFSETQ. The chain couples TRBV5-1 to TRBJ1-2; 12 bases match TRBD1. The TCR comes from an adult who received the AZD1222 COVID-19 vaccine. Material: peripheral blood, obtained 28 days after the second AZD1222 dose. In DNA, the CDR3 is TGCGCCAGCAGCTCGACACCGGGACAGGGGGCTCGTGGCTACACCTTC. Protein product: CASSSTPGQGARGYTF.